The present entry profiles one T cell receptor beta chain with its context. Its antigen is currently unknown. Germline V CDR1 and CDR2: MDHEN, SYDVKM. The CDR3 is made up of 14 amino acids. V dropped 6 bases and J dropped 7; count of bases not matched to a gene: 6. This sample is part of a study of cytomegalovirus exposure and HLA in healthy donors. Study results and caveats: It was taken for granted in presence/absence analyses that sequencing depth across donors was roughly uniform.

A multiplex PCR was run with 60 Vbeta primers and 13 Jbeta primers. Repertoires were generated with immunoSEQ multiplex PCR, while TCRdb's copy carries only in-frame clones and drops some. The data contain 200,000 to 300,000 clones, around four fifths of them singletons. The sequencing input was PBMCs. The chain employs TRBV28 and TRBJ1-6, with 7 positions matching TRBD1. This sequence originates from a woman between 40 and 55 years old in good health and CMV-seropositive. The CDR3 sequence: CASRMGTENSPLHF. Here the CDR3 DNA reads TGTGCCAGCAGGATGGGGACAGAAAATTCACCCCTCCACTTT.